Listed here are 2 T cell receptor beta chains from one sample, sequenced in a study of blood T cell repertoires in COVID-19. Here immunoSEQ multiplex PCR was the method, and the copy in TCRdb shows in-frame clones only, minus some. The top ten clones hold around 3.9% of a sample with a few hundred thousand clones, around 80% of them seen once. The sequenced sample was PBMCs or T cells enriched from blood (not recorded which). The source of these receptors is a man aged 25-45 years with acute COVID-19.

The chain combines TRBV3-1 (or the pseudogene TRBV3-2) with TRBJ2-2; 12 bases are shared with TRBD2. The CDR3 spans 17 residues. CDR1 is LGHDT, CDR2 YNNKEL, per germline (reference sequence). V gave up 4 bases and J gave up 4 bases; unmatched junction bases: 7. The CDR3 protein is CASSPALAGGLTGELFF. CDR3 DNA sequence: TGTGCCAGCAGCCCCGCGCTAGCGGGGGGGCTCACCGGGGAGCTGTTTTTT.

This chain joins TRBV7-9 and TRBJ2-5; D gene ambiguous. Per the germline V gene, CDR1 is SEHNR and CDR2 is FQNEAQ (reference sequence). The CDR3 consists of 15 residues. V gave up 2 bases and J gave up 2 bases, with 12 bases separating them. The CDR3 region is CASSLSLGTQETQYF. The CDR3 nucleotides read TGTGCCAGCAGCTTAAGTCTGGGCACTCAAGAGACCCAGTACTTC.